Following are 21 T cell receptor beta chains from one sample sequenced in a study of blood T cells in healthy people across ages. Alongside a J-beta primer mix, a sample-barcoded 5' primer served in a second PCR lasting about 6 to 11 cycles. MiXCR was run by TCRdb on the 5' RACE reads, yielding one entry per CDR3 protein. Here the sample spans 1.5 million to 2 million distinct CDR3 sequences, about 30% being singletons. The sequencing sample was made of blood. The source of these receptors is a woman under 40 in good health.

In the case of this clonotype: The junction departs from the called germline gene at one end, perhaps through a read error. The chain recombines TRBV5-1 with TRBJ1-4; no clear D. This CDR3 is built from 15 residues. Germline V gene data show CDR1 as SGHRS and CDR2 as YFSETQ. CDR3 sequence (DNA): TGCGCCAGCAGCTTTACTTCCCTAGGGAATGAAGAACTGTTTTTT. Translating it yields CASSFTSLGNEELFF.

Only a few counts were recorded for this clonotype. The V call is TRBV6-1, the J call TRBJ2-7; a weak D match, TRBD2 (7 bases). The CDR3 runs 15 residues. CDR1 is MNHNS, CDR2 SASEGT, per germline. Trimming stripped 2 bases from V and 0 bases from J, with 11 bases between. The CDR3 protein is CASSEYGGASYEQYF. The CDR3 DNA sequence: TGTGCCAGCAGTGAATATGGGGGGGCCTCCTACGAGCAGTACTTC.

This clonotype has just a few counts. The V gene is TRBV14, the J gene TRBJ2-5; 10 nucleotides line up with TRBD2. The CDR3 totals 14 residues. The germline CDR1 and CDR2 sequences are SGHDN and FVKESK. V shed 4 bases and J 7 bases; nucleotides not matched to a gene: 6. The CDR3 protein is CASSRTSGWGTQYF. The CDR3, as DNA: TGTGCCAGCAGCCGGACTAGCGGATGGGGGACCCAGTACTTC.

This clonotype was seen many times. The rearrangement links TRBV7-9 to TRBJ1-5, with 7 bases identical to TRBD1. The CDR3 length is 13 residues. V shed 10 bases and J 4 bases; nucleotides not matched to a gene: 7. In germline, CDR1 is SEHNR, CDR2 FQNEAQ (reference sequence). This CDR3 reads CATTGDFNQPQHF. CDR3 bases: TGTGCCACCACAGGGGACTTTAATCAGCCCCAGCATTTT.

This clonotype has at least ten counts. This chain joins TRBV29-1 and TRBJ2-7, with 9 bases matching TRBD1. Per the germline V gene, CDR1 is SQVTM and CDR2 is ANQGSEA. The CDR3 runs to 14 residues. Trimming removed 6 bases from V and 4 bases from J; junction bases left unmatched: 10. The CDR3 region is CSVLKGQGGYEQYF. DNA of the CDR3: TGCAGCGTCCTTAAGGGACAGGGAGGGTACGAGCAGTACTTC.

This clonotype appeared once. A much larger clone sits a single nucleotide away, making a read error possible. The V and J genes are TRBV29-1 and TRBJ2-1; 9 bases fit TRBD2. The CDR3 sequence is 15 residues long. V was pared by 7 bases and J by 5 bases, with 12 bases of the junction left unmatched. Germline V gene sequence: CDR1 SQVTM, CDR2 ANQGSEA. CDR3 residues: CSGLTSGRLDNEQFF. CDR3 bases: TGCAGCGGATTAACCAGCGGGAGGTTGGACAATGAGCAGTTCTTC.

This clonotype came up a few times. The rearrangement uses TRBV12-3 or TRBV12-4 and TRBJ2-1; TRBD1 is a possible D gene (6 bases). This CDR3 comprises 14 residues. With 3 bases removed from V and 4 bases from J, the gap between germline ends came to 10 bases. This chain's CDR3 is CASSFGQHYNEQFF. DNA for the CDR3: TGTGCCAGCAGTTTCGGACAGCATTACAATGAGCAGTTCTTC.

In this sample, this clonotype turned up many times. The genes are TRBV20-1 and TRBJ2-1; 8 bases are a match to TRBD2. V lost 1 base, J lost 8 bases, and 7 bases stayed unmatched. This CDR3 is built from 14 residues. In germline, CDR1 is DFQATT, CDR2 SNEGSKA (reference sequence). The CDR3 DNA is TGCAGTGCTAGAGCCGTATTAGCGGGACATGAGCAGTTCTTC. Encoded protein: CSARAVLAGHEQFF.

Note on this clonotype: One base away lies a much larger clone, so this may be a sequencing read error. V usage is TRBV12-3 or TRBV12-4 and J usage is TRBJ1-2; no firm D call. The CDR3 sequence is 13 residues long. V was cut by 3 bases and J by 2 bases, with 7 bases left in between. This CDR3 reads CASSFSQNYGYTF. The CDR3 coding sequence is TGTGCCAGCAGTTTTTCACAGAACTATGGCTACACCTTC.

This clonotype was detected a few times. The chain couples TRBV12-3 or TRBV12-4 to TRBJ1-2, with 10 bases aligning to TRBD1. Germline trimming cut 3 bases from V and 6 bases from J; bases unmatched to any gene: 4. The CDR3 runs to 14 residues. This CDR3 reads CASSFRGQGDGYTF. The CDR3 nucleotides are TGTGCCAGCAGTTTTCGAGGACAGGGGGATGGCTACACCTTC.

CDR3 nucleotide sequence: TGCGCCAGCAGCCCCGGGACAGGGACCGATCAGCCCCAGCATTTT. This encodes CASSPGTGTDQPQHF. This chain links TRBV5-1 with TRBJ1-5, with 9 bases lining up with TRBD1. Germline lookup yields CDR1 SGHRS and CDR2 YFSETQ. CDR3 size: 15 residues. V was clipped by 4 bases and J by 5 bases; unmatched bases: 7.

The V and J genes are TRBV29-1 and TRBJ2-5, with D perhaps TRBD1 (6 bases). This CDR3 is built from 14 residues. Germline V gene data show CDR1 as SQVTM and CDR2 as ANQGSEA. V was shortened by 0 bases and J by 4 bases, with 12 bases between the two germline ends. CDR3 in DNA: TGCAGCGTTGAAGATCGAGGACAGCGAGAGACCCAGTACTTC. It translates to CSVEDRGQRETQYF.

The chain combines TRBV12-3 or TRBV12-4 with TRBJ1-2; 7 positions agree with TRBD1. V lost 4 bases, J lost 7 bases, and 12 bases stayed unmatched. The CDR3 sequence is 15 residues long. In DNA, the CDR3 is TGTGCCAGCAGTTCTAGGGGAGACAGGGTTCGTGGCTACACCTTC. It specifies CASSSRGDRVRGYTF.

The chain couples TRBV18 to TRBJ2-7; 12 nucleotides align to TRBD1. This CDR3 has 18 amino acids. The trim removed 0 bases at V and 2 bases at J, leaving 8 bases unmatched. Germline CDR1 reads KGHSH; CDR2 reads LQKENI. DNA for the CDR3: TGTGCCAGCTCACCACCGGGACAGGGGGCGTTGGGTCCCTACGAGCAGTACTTC. This translates into CASSPPGQGALGPYEQYF.

Ten or more counts support this clonotype. The chain carries TRBV5-1 and TRBJ2-5; 12 bases line up with TRBD2. Germline CDR1 is SGHRS and CDR2 is YFSETQ. The CDR3 has 14 residues. The V segment lost 4 bases and the J segment 5 bases; nucleotides outside the gene matches: 3. This CDR3 reads CASSRGTSGETQYF. The DNA of the CDR3 is TGCGCCAGCAGCCGAGGGACTAGCGGGGAGACCCAGTACTTC.

This chain joins TRBV29-1 and TRBJ2-3, with D possibly matching TRBD1 (5 bases). The length of the CDR3 is 13 residues. The germline gives CDR1 SQVTM, CDR2 ANQGSEA. V was clipped by 3 bases and J by 5 bases, with 12 bases between them. In DNA, the CDR3 is TGCAGCGTTGAGTCGCCAGGGAAAGATACGCAGTATTTT. The encoded protein is CSVESPGKDTQYF.

This clonotype was seen more than once but under ten times. CDR3 sequence: CATSELKRDLCNEQFF. The CDR3 DNA reads as TGTGCCACCAGTGAGTTAAAGCGGGATCTTTGCAATGAGCAGTTCTTC. The genes are TRBV24-1 and TRBJ2-1; 7 bases fit TRBD2. V was pared by 4 bases and J by 6 bases, with 11 bases of the junction left unmatched. CDR1 is KGHDR, CDR2 SFDVKD, per germline. This CDR3 region has 16 residues.

The sample holds a few counts of this clonotype. CDR3 amino acids: CASSLRVTGYTF. CDR3 in DNA: TGTGCCAGCAGCCTCAGAGTTACGGGCTACACCTTC. The genes are TRBV7-9 and TRBJ1-2; D not certain. Germline values: CDR1 SEHNR, CDR2 FQNEAQ (reference sequence). V was shortened by 5 bases and J by 8 bases, with 12 bases between the two germline ends. The CDR3 length is 12 residues.

This clonotype showed up many times. The chain employs TRBV9 and TRBJ2-7, with a possible D match to TRBD2 (6 bases). The germline CDR1 and CDR2 sequences are SGDLS and YYNGEE. Trimming stripped 0 bases from V and 2 bases from J, with 12 bases between. CDR3 length: 15 residues. CDR3 protein: CASSVEAGPTYEQYF. CDR3 DNA sequence: TGTGCCAGCAGCGTAGAGGCGGGACCCACCTACGAGCAGTACTTC.

There are a few counts of this clonotype. The genes are TRBV25-1 and TRBJ1-2, with 8 bases matching TRBD1. Germline V gives CDR1 MGHDK, CDR2 SYGVNS. J gave up 8 bases and V 2 bases, and 4 bases lay outside the gene matches. The length of the CDR3 is 13 residues. The CDR3 loop is CASSEGQGFGYTF. The DNA for the CDR3 is TGTGCCAGCAGTGAAGGACAGGGTTTCGGCTACACCTTC.

The chain combines TRBV15 with TRBJ1-2, with D tentatively TRBD1 (5 bases). This CDR3 has 14 amino acids. Germline CDR1 LNHNV, CDR2 YYDKDF (reference sequence). V was clipped by 5 bases and J by 5 bases, with 15 bases between them. The CDR3 bases are TGTGCCACCAGCTTTTCCAGGGTGGGGTATGGCTACACCTTC. Its protein product is CATSFSRVGYGYTF.